The rows below give T cell receptor beta chains drawn from one sample of a study of shared clonotypes between healthy human individuals. Repertoires were generated with immunoSEQ multiplex PCR, while TCRdb's copy carries only in-frame clones and drops some. The table includes approximately 510,000 clones, approximately 85% detected once. The sequenced material came from PBMCs. These receptors were obtained from a woman between 40 and 50 years old in good health. Some clones in this sample may be carry-over from other donors' samples. Each CDR3 is given with its conserved first and last residue. Each record gives: CDR3 length, J gene, V gene, CDR3 protein.

cdr3_length: 12; j_call: TRBJ2-3; v_call: TRBV28; cdr3_aa: CASREGTDTQYF
cdr3_length: 17; j_call: TRBJ2-2; v_call: TRBV28; cdr3_aa: CASSLYGGRVRTGELFF
cdr3_length: 14; j_call: TRBJ2-1; v_call: TRBV9; cdr3_aa: CASSPGLASGEQFF
cdr3_length: 13; j_call: TRBJ1-4; v_call: TRBV28; cdr3_aa: CASSPDRVGKLFF
cdr3_length: 11; j_call: TRBJ2-1; v_call: TRBV20-1; cdr3_aa: CSARTSTEQFF
cdr3_length: 14; j_call: TRBJ2-7; v_call: TRBV5-1; cdr3_aa: CASSESQGAYEQYF
cdr3_length: 14; j_call: TRBJ2-7; v_call: TRBV13; cdr3_aa: CASSLTLAGYEQYF
cdr3_length: 16; j_call: TRBJ2-5; v_call: TRBV5-1; cdr3_aa: CASSLDPLAGGETQYF
cdr3_length: 14; j_call: TRBJ1-6; v_call: TRBV6-1; cdr3_aa: CASNQQSYNSPLHF
cdr3_length: 15; j_call: TRBJ2-1; v_call: TRBV18; cdr3_aa: CASSKQGTYYNEQFF
cdr3_length: 15; j_call: TRBJ2-3; v_call: TRBV7-8; cdr3_aa: CASSSFVASTDTQYF
cdr3_length: 15; j_call: TRBJ2-2; v_call: TRBV5-1; cdr3_aa: CASSLGQELTGELFF
cdr3_length: 16; j_call: TRBJ2-7; v_call: TRBV30; cdr3_aa: CAWSPLGAGEMYEQYF
cdr3_length: 11; j_call: TRBJ1-1; v_call: TRBV28; cdr3_aa: CASSLRTEAFF
cdr3_length: 12; j_call: TRBJ1-3; v_call: TRBV29-1; cdr3_aa: CSVADSGNTIYF
cdr3_length: 13; j_call: TRBJ2-5; v_call: TRBV30; cdr3_aa: CAWSVGLEETQYF
cdr3_length: 18; j_call: TRBJ2-3; v_call: TRBV10-3; cdr3_aa: CAISDVYRDREGTDTQYF
cdr3_length: 13; j_call: TRBJ2-5; v_call: TRBV7-8; cdr3_aa: CASSLRGTGTQYF
cdr3_length: 17; j_call: TRBJ1-1; v_call: TRBV2; cdr3_aa: CASSEKLGGRRDTEAFF
cdr3_length: 16; j_call: TRBJ2-7; v_call: TRBV4-2; cdr3_aa: CASSQARTGSSYEQYF
cdr3_length: 17; j_call: TRBJ2-1; v_call: TRBV4-2; cdr3_aa: CASSQDVAGSAYNEQFF
cdr3_length: 15; j_call: TRBJ1-3; v_call: TRBV5-1; cdr3_aa: CASSFAGVSGNTIYF
cdr3_length: 15; j_call: TRBJ2-2; v_call: TRBV9; cdr3_aa: CASSPPPGNTGELFF
cdr3_length: 15; j_call: TRBJ2-1; v_call: TRBV5-8; cdr3_aa: CASSLGTGTYNEQFF
cdr3_length: 11; j_call: TRBJ1-2; v_call: TRBV30; cdr3_aa: CAWSPSYGYTF
cdr3_length: 12; j_call: TRBJ2-1; v_call: TRBV2; cdr3_aa: CATQGASNEQFF
cdr3_length: 13; j_call: TRBJ1-1; v_call: TRBV29-1; cdr3_aa: CSAKDSWLTEAFF
cdr3_length: 14; j_call: TRBJ1-2; v_call: TRBV11-2; cdr3_aa: CASSSTRQGIGYTF
cdr3_length: 12; j_call: TRBJ2-7; v_call: TRBV28; cdr3_aa: CASSPQGNEQYF
cdr3_length: 13; j_call: TRBJ2-2; v_call: TRBV11-3; cdr3_aa: CASTVDPTGELFF
cdr3_length: 12; j_call: TRBJ2-7; v_call: TRBV6-1; cdr3_aa: CASGYEGREQYF
cdr3_length: 15; j_call: TRBJ1-4; v_call: TRBV7-8; cdr3_aa: CASSLGWGIGEKLFF
cdr3_length: 17; j_call: TRBJ2-6; v_call: TRBV5-1; cdr3_aa: CASSSDTGVSGANVLTF
cdr3_length: 13; j_call: NA; v_call: TRBV7-2; cdr3_aa: CASGGRAISEQYF
cdr3_length: 13; j_call: TRBJ1-2; v_call: TRBV7-9; cdr3_aa: CASLGQEEYGYTF
cdr3_length: 16; j_call: TRBJ2-1; v_call: TRBV11-2; cdr3_aa: CASSLGSGGIGSEQFF
cdr3_length: 16; j_call: TRBJ2-3; v_call: TRBV27; cdr3_aa: CASSSPRGGGTDTQYF
cdr3_length: 13; j_call: TRBJ2-1; v_call: TRBV6-1; cdr3_aa: CASSDRQYNEQFF
cdr3_length: 12; j_call: TRBJ2-7; v_call: TRBV29-1; cdr3_aa: CSLKREWYEQYF
cdr3_length: 16; j_call: TRBJ1-2; v_call: TRBV5-6; cdr3_aa: CASSLGRSGWGYGYTF
cdr3_length: 14; j_call: TRBJ1-2; v_call: TRBV18; cdr3_aa: CASSPSGEYYGYTF
cdr3_length: 14; j_call: TRBJ2-3; v_call: TRBV11-3; cdr3_aa: CASSPTPIDGTQYF
cdr3_length: 17; j_call: TRBJ1-4; v_call: TRBV11-2; cdr3_aa: CASSSLRMITTNEKLFF
cdr3_length: 15; j_call: TRBJ1-5; v_call: TRBV7-8; cdr3_aa: CASSLGTGGNQPQHF
cdr3_length: 13; j_call: TRBJ2-7; v_call: TRBV10-3; cdr3_aa: CAITPGQDYEQYF
cdr3_length: 16; j_call: TRBJ2-3; v_call: TRBV7-2; cdr3_aa: CASSLPAGGGTDTQYF
cdr3_length: 18; j_call: TRBJ2-1; v_call: TRBV19; cdr3_aa: CASSIDRGSGLAYNEQFF
cdr3_length: 15; j_call: TRBJ2-3; v_call: TRBV10-1; cdr3_aa: CASSETLGGTDTQYF
cdr3_length: 15; j_call: TRBJ1-3; v_call: TRBV5-4; cdr3_aa: CASSLGPVSSGTIYF
cdr3_length: 15; j_call: TRBJ2-7; v_call: TRBV7-9; cdr3_aa: CASSLGTSAEYEQYF
cdr3_length: 15; j_call: TRBJ1-5; v_call: TRBV28; cdr3_aa: CASSLLSSPPGPQHF
cdr3_length: 13; j_call: TRBJ1-1; v_call: TRBV18; cdr3_aa: CASSLQGATEAFF
cdr3_length: 13; j_call: TRBJ1-1; v_call: TRBV9; cdr3_aa: CASSQTPDTEAFF
cdr3_length: 15; j_call: TRBJ2-3; v_call: TRBV5-1; cdr3_aa: CASSYTSSSTDTQYF
cdr3_length: 14; j_call: TRBJ1-2; v_call: TRBV10-3; cdr3_aa: CAIRKRAGGYGYTF
cdr3_length: 14; j_call: TRBJ2-7; v_call: TRBV5-1; cdr3_aa: CASSLAAGLDEQYF